This T cell receptor beta chain was captured by sequencing in a study of CD8+CD57+ T cells in acquired aplastic anemia. Across the whole study: Sorted cells (CD4+ and CD8+) yielded DNA amounts that averaged around 3.5 ug. The study's findings and limits: Twenty-nine CD8+ CDR3 sequences were shared between patients and controls.

Patients chosen for sequencing had shown CD8+CD57+ cell expansion by flow cytometry. Patients, without exception, had severe acquired aplastic anemia. Profiling that covered TCR beta VDJ and CDR3 relied on genomic DNA as its template. A single record per CDR3 protein comes from TCRdb applying MiXCR to the reads. The table records roughly 160,000 distinct CDR3 sequences, around 48% of them present only once. J gave up 5 bases and V 0 bases, and 0 bases lay outside the gene matches. The length of the CDR3 is 14 residues. The germline V gene has CDR1 SGHRS and CDR2 YFSETQ. In regard to this clonotype: Its specificity is not known.

J is TRBJ2-2 and V is TRBV5-1; 8 bases are shared with TRBD1. Sequencing was carried out using sorted CD4+, CD8+, or CD8+CD57+ T cells (not recorded which) from PBMCs. This receptor was identified in a human donor with aplastic anemia. CDR3 protein: CASSLDRGTGELFF. DNA of the CDR3: TGCGCCAGCAGCTTGGACAGGGGGACCGGGGAGCTGTTTTTT.